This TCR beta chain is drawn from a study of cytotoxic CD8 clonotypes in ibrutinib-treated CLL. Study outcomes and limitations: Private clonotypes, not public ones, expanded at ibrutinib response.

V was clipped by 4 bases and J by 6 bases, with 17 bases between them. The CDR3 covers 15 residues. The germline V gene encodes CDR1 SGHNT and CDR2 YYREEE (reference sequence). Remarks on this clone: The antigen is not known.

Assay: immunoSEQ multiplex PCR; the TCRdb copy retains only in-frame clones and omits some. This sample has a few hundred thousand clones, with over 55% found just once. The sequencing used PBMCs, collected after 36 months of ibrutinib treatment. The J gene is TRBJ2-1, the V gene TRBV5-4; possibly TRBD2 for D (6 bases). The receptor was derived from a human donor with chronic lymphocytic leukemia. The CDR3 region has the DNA TGTGCCAGCAGCCTTAGCGGATATACGTTCAATGAGCAGTTCTTC. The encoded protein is CASSLSGYTFNEQFF.